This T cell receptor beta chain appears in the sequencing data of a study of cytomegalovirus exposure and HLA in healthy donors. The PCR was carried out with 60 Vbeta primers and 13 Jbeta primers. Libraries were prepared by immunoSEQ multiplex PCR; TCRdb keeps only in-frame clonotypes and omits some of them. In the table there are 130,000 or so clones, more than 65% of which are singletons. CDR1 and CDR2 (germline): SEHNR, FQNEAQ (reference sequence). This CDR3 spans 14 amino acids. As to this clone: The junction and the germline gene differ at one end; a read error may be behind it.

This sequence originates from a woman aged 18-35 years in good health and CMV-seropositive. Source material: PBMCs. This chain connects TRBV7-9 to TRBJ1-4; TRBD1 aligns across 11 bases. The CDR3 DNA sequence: TGTTCCAGCAGGTTCGGACAGGGGGCTGAAAAACTGTTTTTT. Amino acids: CSSRFGQGAEKLFF.